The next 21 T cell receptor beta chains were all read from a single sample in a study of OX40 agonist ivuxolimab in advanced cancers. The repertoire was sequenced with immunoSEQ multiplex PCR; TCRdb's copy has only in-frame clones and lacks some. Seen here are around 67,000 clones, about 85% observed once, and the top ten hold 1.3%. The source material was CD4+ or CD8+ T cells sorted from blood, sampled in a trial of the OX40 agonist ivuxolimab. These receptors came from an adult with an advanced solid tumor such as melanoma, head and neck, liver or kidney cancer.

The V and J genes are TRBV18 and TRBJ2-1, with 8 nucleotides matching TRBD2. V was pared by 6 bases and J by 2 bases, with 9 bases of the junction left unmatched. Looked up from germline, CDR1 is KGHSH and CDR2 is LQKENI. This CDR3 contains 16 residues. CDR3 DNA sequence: TGTGCCAGCTCCGAAAGAAGCGGGAGTGCCTACAATGAGCAGTTCTTC. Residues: CASSERSGSAYNEQFF.

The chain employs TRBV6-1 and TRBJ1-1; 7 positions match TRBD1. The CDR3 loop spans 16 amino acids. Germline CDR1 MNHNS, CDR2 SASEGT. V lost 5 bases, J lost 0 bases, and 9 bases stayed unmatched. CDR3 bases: TGTGCCAGCAGTCAAGGGACAGCTCTAATGAACACTGAAGCTTTCTTT. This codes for CASSQGTALMNTEAFF.

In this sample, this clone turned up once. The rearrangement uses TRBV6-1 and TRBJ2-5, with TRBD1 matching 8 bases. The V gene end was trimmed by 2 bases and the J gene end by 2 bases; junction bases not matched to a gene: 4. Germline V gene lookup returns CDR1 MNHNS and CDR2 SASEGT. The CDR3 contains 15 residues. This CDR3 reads CASSETRTGQETQYF. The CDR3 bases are TGTGCCAGCAGTGAAACTAGGACAGGGCAAGAGACCCAGTACTTC.

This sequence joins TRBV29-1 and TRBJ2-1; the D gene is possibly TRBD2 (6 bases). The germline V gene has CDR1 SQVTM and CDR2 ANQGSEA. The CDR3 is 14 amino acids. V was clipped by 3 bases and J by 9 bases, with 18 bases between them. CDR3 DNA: TGCAGCGTTGAGCGGGATCCCAACAGCGGTGAGCAGTTCTTC. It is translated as CSVERDPNSGEQFF.

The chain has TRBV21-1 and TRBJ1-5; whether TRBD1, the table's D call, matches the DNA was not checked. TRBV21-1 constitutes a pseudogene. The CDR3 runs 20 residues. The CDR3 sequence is CASSTWQSDRGLWSNQPQHF. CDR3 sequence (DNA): TGTGCCAGCAGCACCTGGCAGTCGGACAGGGGGCTGTGGAGCAATCAGCCCCAGCATTTT.

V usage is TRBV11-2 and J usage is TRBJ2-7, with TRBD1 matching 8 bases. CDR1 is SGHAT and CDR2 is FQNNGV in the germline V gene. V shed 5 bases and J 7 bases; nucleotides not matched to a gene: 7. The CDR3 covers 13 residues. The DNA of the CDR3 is TGTGCCAGCAGCCCCGGACAGGGCCGGGAGCAGTACTTC. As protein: CASSPGQGREQYF.

CDR3 region: CASSQSQGAIGELFF. The CDR3 DNA is TGTGCCAGCAGTCAATCACAGGGGGCTATCGGGGAGCTGTTTTTT. This chain uses TRBV9 with TRBJ2-2, with TRBD1 matching over 9 bases. CDR3 length: 15 residues. V lost 5 bases and J lost 7; bases outside the gene matches: 9. The germline gives CDR1 SGDLS, CDR2 YYNGEE.

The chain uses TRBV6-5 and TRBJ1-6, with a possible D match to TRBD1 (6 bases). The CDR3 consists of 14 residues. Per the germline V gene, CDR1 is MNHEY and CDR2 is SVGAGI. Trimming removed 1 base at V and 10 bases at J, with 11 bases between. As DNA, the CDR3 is TGTGCCAGCAGTTACTTCAGGGGTAACTCACCCCTCCACTTT. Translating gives CASSYFRGNSPLHF.

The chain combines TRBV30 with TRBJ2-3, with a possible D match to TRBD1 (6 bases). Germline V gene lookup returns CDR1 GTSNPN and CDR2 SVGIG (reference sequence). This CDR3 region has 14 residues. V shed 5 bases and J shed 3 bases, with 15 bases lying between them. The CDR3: CAWATGQITDTQYF. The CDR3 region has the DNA TGTGCCTGGGCAACAGGACAGATTACAGATACGCAGTATTTT.

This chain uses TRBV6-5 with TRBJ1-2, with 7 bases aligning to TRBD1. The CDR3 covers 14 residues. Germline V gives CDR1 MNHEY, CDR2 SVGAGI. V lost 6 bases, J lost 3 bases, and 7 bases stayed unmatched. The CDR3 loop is CASRAAGGDYGYTF. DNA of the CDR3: TGTGCCAGCAGGGCCGCAGGGGGAGACTATGGCTACACCTTC.

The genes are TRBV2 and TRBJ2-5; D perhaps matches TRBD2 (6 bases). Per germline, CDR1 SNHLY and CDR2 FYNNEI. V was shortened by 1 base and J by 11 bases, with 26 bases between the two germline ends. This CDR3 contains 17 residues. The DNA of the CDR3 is TGTGCCAGCAGTGAAGGGTTTGGGACTGAACGGGGAGGAGAGCAGTACTTC. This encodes CASSEGFGTERGGEQYF.

The CDR3 sequence: CAGPGGFNTGELFF. DNA of the CDR3: TGTGCCGGCCCAGGGGGTTTCAACACCGGGGAGCTGTTTTTT. The V gene is TRBV30, the J gene TRBJ2-2; the match to TRBD1 covers 7 bases. CDR3 length equals 14 residues. Germline V gene sequence: CDR1 GTSNPN, CDR2 SVGIG (reference sequence). Trimming cost V 8 bases and J 2 bases; bases outside gene matches: 8.

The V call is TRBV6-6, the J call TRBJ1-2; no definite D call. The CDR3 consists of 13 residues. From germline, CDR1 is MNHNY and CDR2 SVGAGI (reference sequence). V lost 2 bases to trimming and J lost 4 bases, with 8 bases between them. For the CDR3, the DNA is TGTGCCAGCAGTTACACTGAACGCTATGGCTACACCTTC. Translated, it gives CASSYTERYGYTF.

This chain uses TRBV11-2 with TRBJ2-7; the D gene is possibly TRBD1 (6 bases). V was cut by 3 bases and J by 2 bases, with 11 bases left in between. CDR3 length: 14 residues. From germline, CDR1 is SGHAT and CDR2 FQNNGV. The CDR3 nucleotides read TGTGCCAGCAGCTTTGGACAGCGCGCCTACGAGCAGTACTTC. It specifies CASSFGQRAYEQYF.

CDR3 region: CASSQPSVGGFFGYTF. CDR3 nucleotide sequence: TGTGCCAGCAGCCAACCCTCGGTTGGGGGCTTTTTTGGCTACACCTTC. The chain links TRBV14 to TRBJ1-2; a weak D match, TRBD1 (6 bases). Per germline, CDR1 SGHDN and CDR2 FVKESK. The CDR3 runs to 16 residues. The V end was cut by 2 bases, the J end by 7 bases, with 20 bases between. Supplemented by reference TRBV14 and TRBJ1-2, the full variable domain reads EAGVTQFPSHSVIEKGQTVTLRCDPISGHDNLYWYRRVMGKEIKFLLHFVKESKQDESGMPNNRFLAERTGGTYSTLKVQPAELEDSGVYFCASSQPSVGGFFGYTFGSGTRLTVV.

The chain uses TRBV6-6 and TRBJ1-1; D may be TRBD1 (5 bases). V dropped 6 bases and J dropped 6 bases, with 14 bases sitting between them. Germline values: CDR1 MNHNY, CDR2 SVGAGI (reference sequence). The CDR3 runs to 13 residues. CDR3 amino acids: CASRRGEAAEAFF. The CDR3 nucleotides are TGTGCCAGCAGGCGGGGGGAGGCCGCTGAAGCTTTCTTT.

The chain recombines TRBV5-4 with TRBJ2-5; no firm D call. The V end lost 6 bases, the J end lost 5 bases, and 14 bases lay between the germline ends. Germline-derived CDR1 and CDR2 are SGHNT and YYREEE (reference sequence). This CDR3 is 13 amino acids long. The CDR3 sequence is CASNSGASETQYF. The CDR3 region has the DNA TGTGCCAGCAATTCAGGAGCCTCGGAGACCCAGTACTTC.

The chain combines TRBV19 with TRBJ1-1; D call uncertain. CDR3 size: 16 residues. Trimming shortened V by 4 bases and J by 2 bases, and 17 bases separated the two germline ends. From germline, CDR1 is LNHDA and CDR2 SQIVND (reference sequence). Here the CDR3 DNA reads TGTGCCAGTAGTACCCCGGGCAGTCCAGCCAACACTGAAGCTTTCTTT. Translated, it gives CASSTPGSPANTEAFF.

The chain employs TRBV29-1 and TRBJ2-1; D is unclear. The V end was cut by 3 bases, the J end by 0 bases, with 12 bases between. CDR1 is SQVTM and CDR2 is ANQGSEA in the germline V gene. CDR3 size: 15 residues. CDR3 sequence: CSVEVPAVSYNEQFF. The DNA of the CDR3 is TGCAGCGTTGAGGTCCCAGCAGTCTCCTACAATGAGCAGTTCTTC.

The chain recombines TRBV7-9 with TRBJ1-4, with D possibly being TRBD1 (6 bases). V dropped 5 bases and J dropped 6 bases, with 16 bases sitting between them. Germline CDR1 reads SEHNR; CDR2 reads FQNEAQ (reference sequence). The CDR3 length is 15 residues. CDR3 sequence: CASSGGQLSHEKLFF. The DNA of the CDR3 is TGTGCCAGCAGCGGCGGACAGCTTAGTCATGAAAAACTGTTTTTT. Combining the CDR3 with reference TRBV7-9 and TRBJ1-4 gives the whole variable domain DTGVSQNPRHKITKRGQNVTFRCDPISEHNRLYWYRQTLGQGPEFLTYFQNEAQLEKSRLLSDRFSAERPKGSFSTLEIQRTEQGDSAMYLCASSGGQLSHEKLFFGSGTQLSVL.

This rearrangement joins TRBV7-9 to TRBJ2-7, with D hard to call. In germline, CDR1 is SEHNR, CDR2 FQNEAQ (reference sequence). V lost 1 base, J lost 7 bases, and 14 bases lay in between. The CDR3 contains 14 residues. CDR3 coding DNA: TGTGCCAGCAGCTTAGGGGATTCTACGAAGGAGCAGTACTTC. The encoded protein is CASSLGDSTKEQYF.